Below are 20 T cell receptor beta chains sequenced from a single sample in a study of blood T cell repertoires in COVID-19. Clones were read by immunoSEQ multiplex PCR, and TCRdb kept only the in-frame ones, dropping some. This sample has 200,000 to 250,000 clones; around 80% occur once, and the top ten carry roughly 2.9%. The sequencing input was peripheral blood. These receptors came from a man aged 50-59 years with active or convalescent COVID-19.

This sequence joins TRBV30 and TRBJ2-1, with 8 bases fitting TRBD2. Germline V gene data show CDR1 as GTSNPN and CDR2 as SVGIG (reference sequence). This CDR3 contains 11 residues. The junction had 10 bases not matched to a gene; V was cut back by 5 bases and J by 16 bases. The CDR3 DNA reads TGTGCCTGGTTCTCCGGGGGGGCTGGATTCTTC. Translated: CAWFSGGAGFF.

The CDR3 reads CASSPGTRPSYEQYF. The CDR3 DNA reads as TGTGCCAGCAGCCCCGGGACTAGGCCCTCCTACGAGCAGTACTTC. V usage is TRBV7-2 and J usage is TRBJ2-7, with 8 bases that match TRBD2. This CDR3 region has 15 residues. Germline V gives CDR1 SGHTA, CDR2 FQGNSA. V dropped 5 bases and J dropped 0; count of bases not matched to a gene: 6.

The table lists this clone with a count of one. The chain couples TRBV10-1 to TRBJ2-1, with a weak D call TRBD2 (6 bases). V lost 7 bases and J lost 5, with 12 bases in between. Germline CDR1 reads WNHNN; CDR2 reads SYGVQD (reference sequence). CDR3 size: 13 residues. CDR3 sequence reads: CASNSGYNNEQFF. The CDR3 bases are TGCGCCAGCAACAGCGGGTATAACAATGAGCAGTTCTTC.

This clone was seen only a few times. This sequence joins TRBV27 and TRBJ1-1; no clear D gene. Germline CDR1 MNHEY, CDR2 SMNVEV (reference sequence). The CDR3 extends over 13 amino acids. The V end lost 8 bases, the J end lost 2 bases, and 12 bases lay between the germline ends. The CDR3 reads CASALAGNTEAFF. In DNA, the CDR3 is TGTGCCAGCGCCTTGGCGGGCAACACTGAAGCTTTCTTT.

The CDR3 DNA is TGCGCGACTAGGGCGTCTTCCTCTGGAAACACCATATATTTT. It yields the protein CATRASSSGNTIYF. The chain uses TRBV10-2 and TRBJ1-3; D is ambiguous. The CDR3 sequence is 14 residues long. CDR1 is WSHSY, CDR2 SAAADI, per germline.

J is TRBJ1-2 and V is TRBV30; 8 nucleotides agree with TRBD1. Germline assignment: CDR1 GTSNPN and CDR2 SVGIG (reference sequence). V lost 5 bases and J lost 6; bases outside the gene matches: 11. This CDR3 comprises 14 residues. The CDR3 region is CAWATLGQGDGYTF. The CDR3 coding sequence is TGTGCCTGGGCCACGCTAGGACAGGGAGATGGCTACACCTTC. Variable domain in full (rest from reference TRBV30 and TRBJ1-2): SQTIHQWPATLVQPVGSPLSLECTVEGTSNPNLYWYRQAAGRGLQLLFYSVGIGQISSEVPQNLSASRPQDRQFILSSKKLLLSDSGFYLCAWATLGQGDGYTFGSGTRLTVV.

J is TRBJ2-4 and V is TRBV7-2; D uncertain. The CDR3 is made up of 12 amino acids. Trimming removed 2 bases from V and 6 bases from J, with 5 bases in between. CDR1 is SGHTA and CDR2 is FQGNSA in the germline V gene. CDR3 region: CASSLRGNIQYF. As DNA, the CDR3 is TGTGCCAGCAGCTTACGCGGAAACATTCAGTACTTC.

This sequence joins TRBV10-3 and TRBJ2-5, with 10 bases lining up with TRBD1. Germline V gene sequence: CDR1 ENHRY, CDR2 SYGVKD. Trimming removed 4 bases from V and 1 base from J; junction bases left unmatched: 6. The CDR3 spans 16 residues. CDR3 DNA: TGTGCCATCAGTGCCAACCGGGACAGGGGCCAAGAGACCCAGTACTTC. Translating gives CAISANRDRGQETQYF.

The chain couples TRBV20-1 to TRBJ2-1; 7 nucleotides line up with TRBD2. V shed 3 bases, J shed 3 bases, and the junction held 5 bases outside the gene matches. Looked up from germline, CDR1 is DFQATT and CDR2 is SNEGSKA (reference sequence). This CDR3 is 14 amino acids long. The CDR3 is CSASWASGYNEQFF. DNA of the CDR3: TGCAGTGCTAGTTGGGCTAGCGGCTACAATGAGCAGTTCTTC.

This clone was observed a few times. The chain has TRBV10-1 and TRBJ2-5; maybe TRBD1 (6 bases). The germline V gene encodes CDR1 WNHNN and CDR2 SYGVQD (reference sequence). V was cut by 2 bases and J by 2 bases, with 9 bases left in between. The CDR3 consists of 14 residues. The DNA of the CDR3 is TGCGCCAGCAGTGAGGGGGACACTCAAGAGACCCAGTACTTC. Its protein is CASSEGDTQETQYF.

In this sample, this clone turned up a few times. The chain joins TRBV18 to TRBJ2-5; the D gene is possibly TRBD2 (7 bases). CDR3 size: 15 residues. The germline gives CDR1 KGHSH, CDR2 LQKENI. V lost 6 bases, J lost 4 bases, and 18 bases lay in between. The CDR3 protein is CASSPDAGAVETQYF. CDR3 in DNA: TGTGCCAGCTCGCCCGACGCGGGGGCGGTAGAGACCCAGTACTTC.

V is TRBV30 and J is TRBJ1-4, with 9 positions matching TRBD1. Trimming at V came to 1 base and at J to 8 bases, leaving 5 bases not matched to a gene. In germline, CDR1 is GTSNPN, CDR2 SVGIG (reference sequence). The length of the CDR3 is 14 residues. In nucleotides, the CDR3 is TGTGCCTGGAGTGGACAGGGGGTCGGGGAAAAACTGTTTTTT. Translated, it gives CAWSGQGVGEKLFF.

CDR3 DNA sequence: TGCGCCAGCAGCTTGGCAGGGTCAACCCTAAACGGCTACACCTTC. Protein: CASSLAGSTLNGYTF. V and J are TRBV5-1 and TRBJ1-2; a weak D match, TRBD1 (5 bases). The CDR3 has 15 amino acids. Trimming shortened V by 0 bases and J by 8 bases, and 17 bases separated the two germline ends. The germline gives CDR1 SGHRS, CDR2 YFSETQ.

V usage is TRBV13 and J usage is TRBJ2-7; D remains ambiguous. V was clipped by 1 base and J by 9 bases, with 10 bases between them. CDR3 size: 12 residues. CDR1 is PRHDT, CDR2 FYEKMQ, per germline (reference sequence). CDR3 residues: CASSLALSRQYF. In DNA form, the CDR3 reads TGTGCCAGCAGCTTAGCCCTTTCGAGGCAGTACTTC.

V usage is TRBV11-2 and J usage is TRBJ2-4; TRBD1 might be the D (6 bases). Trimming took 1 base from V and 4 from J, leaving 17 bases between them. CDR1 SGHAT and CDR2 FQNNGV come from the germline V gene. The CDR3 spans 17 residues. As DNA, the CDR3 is TGTGCCAGCAGCTTAGTTCAGGGGCGGTACGGGAAAAACATTCAGTACTTC. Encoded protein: CASSLVQGRYGKNIQYF.

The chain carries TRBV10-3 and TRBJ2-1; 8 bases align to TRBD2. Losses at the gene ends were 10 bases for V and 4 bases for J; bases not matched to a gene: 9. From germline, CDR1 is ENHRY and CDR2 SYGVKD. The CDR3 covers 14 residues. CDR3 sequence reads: CATSGTSAYNEQFF. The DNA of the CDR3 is TGTGCCACCTCCGGGACTAGTGCATACAATGAGCAGTTCTTC.

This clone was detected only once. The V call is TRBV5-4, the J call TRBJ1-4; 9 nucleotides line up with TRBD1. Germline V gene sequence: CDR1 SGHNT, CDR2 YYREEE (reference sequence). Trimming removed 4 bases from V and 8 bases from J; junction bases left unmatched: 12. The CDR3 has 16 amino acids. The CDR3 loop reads CASSNRGPVGSEKLFF. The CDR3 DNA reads TGTGCCAGCAGCAACAGGGGGCCAGTGGGATCGGAAAAACTGTTTTTT.

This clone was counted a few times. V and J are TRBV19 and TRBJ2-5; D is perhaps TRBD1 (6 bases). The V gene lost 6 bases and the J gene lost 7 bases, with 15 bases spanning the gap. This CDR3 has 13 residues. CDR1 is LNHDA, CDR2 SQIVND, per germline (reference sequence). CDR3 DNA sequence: TGTGCCAGTAGAGAACAGGGTGCGGGGACCCAGTACTTC. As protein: CASREQGAGTQYF.

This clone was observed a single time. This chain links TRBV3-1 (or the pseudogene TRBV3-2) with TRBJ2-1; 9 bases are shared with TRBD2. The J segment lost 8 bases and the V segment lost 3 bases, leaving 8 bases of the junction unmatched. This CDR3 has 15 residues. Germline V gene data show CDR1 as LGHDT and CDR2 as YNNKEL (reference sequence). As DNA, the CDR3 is TGTGCCAGCAGCCAGATGGGCGGGAGGGCCGATGAGCAGTTCTTC. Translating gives CASSQMGGRADEQFF.

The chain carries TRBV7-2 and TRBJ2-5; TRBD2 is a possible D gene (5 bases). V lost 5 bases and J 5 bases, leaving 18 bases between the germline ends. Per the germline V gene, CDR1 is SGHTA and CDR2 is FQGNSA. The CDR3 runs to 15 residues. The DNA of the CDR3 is TGTGCCAGCAGCCCCAGGCGGGCTAGCTGGGAGACCCAGTACTTC. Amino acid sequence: CASSPRRASWETQYF.